The subject of this entry is one T cell receptor (beta chain). Original data processing: Amplification of reference gene primers was used by the study to estimate nucleated cell counts. TCRdb's table, derived via immunoSEQ multiplex PCR, lists solely in-frame clones and lacks some. Clonal size and the V and J genes are those of that table, whereas D and trimming came from the DNA. Among approximately 330,000 clones listed, approximately 89% were seen once. This sample is drawn from a study of blood T cell repertoires in COVID-19. Recovery meant two consecutive negative NP/OP PCR tests, professional clearance, or resolved symptoms. The V gene's germline CDR1 is MNHNS and CDR2 SASEGT. The CDR3 is 14 amino acids. V was clipped by 0 bases and J by 3 bases, with 8 bases between them.

Material for sequencing was PBMCs or T cells enriched from blood (not recorded which). This sequence was found in a woman aged 30 to 39 who had recovered from COVID-19. This chain links TRBV6-1 with TRBJ1-2; D might be TRBD1 (6 bases). CDR3 sequence (DNA): TGTGCCAGCAGTGAAGCGTACAGGGACTATGGCTACACCTTC. It yields the protein CASSEAYRDYGYTF.